A single sample is the source of the 11 T cell receptor beta chains below, sequenced in a study of blood T cells in healthy people across ages. Sample-barcoded 5' priming and a J-beta primer mix drove a second PCR of 7 to 11 cycles. TCRdb re-called the 5' RACE reads through MiXCR, storing one row per CDR3 protein. The sample has approximately 780,000 distinct CDR3 sequences, 20% to 30% seen once. These records were also assigned to another study, of T cells of mothers and their children.

Material: blood. The receptors derive from a boy aged 5-17 years in good health.

This clonotype was observed a handful of times. The V gene is TRBV7-2, the J gene TRBJ1-2, with D hard to call. The V end lost 2 bases, the J end lost 3 bases, and 7 bases lay between the germline ends. The CDR3 is made up of 13 amino acids. Looked up from germline, CDR1 is SGHTA and CDR2 is FQGNSA. The CDR3 protein is CASSLSQDYGYTF. CDR3 DNA: TGTGCCAGCAGCTTAAGCCAGGACTATGGCTACACCTTC.

There are a few counts of this clonotype. The V gene is TRBV30, the J gene TRBJ1-4; D may be TRBD1 (5 bases). V lost 2 bases, J lost 5 bases, and 15 bases lay in between. There are 15 residues in the CDR3. Germline V gene data show CDR1 as GTSNPN and CDR2 as SVGIG (reference sequence). The CDR3 sequence: CAWSTQPGKNEKLFF. DNA for the CDR3: TGTGCCTGGAGTACCCAGCCAGGGAAGAATGAAAAACTGTTTTTT.

The rearrangement links TRBV7-2 to TRBJ2-5; D is ambiguous. This CDR3 is built from 14 residues. Deletions cut 1 base from V and 2 bases from J, with 8 bases between. Germline V gene sequence: CDR1 SGHTA, CDR2 FQGNSA. In DNA, the CDR3 is TGTGCCAGCAGCTTAGTTAACCAACAAGAGACCCAGTACTTC. Translating it yields CASSLVNQQETQYF.

This rearrangement joins TRBV7-6 to TRBJ1-4; 8 bases match TRBD1. Per the germline V gene, CDR1 is SGHVS and CDR2 is FNYEAQ. J was trimmed by 8 bases and V by 5 bases; bases with no gene match: 7. The CDR3 spans 14 residues. The CDR3 is CASSTGQGREKLFF. The CDR3 coding sequence is TGTGCCAGCAGCACCGGACAGGGTCGGGAAAAACTGTTTTTT. Using reference TRBV7-6 and TRBJ1-4 for the parts outside the CDR3, the full variable domain is GAGVSQSPRYKVTKRGQDVALRCDPISGHVSLYWYRQALGQGPEFLTYFNYEAQQDKSGLPNDRFSAERPEGSISTLTIQRTEQRDSAMYRCASSTGQGREKLFFGSGTQLSVL.

The J gene is TRBJ2-5, the V gene TRBV3-1, with D perhaps assigned TRBD1 or TRBD2 (5 bases each). Trimming shortened V by 4 bases and J by 7 bases, and 16 bases separated the two germline ends. Per the germline V gene, CDR1 is LGHDT and CDR2 is YNNKEL (reference sequence). This CDR3 spans 14 amino acids. This CDR3 is CASSRGALLATQYF. Here the CDR3 DNA reads TGTGCCAGCAGCCGAGGGGCTCTACTCGCGACCCAGTACTTC.

This chain uses TRBV19 with TRBJ1-5; TRBD1 aligns across 8 bases. J lost 2 bases, V lost 4 bases, and 4 bases had no gene match. The CDR3 extends over 15 amino acids. Germline values: CDR1 LNHDA, CDR2 SQIVND (reference sequence). The DNA for the CDR3 is TGTGCCAGTAGTACAGACAGGGGCCGCAATCAGCCCCAGCATTTT. Its protein is CASSTDRGRNQPQHF.

The V call is TRBV28, the J call TRBJ2-6; D remains ambiguous. V was pared by 0 bases and J by 2 bases, with 8 bases between. The CDR3 extends over 16 amino acids. Germline CDR1 and CDR2: MDHEN and SYDVKM. CDR3 nucleotides: TGTGCCAGCAGTTTATGGGGTGTAACTGGGGCCAACGTCCTGACTTTC. Translated: CASSLWGVTGANVLTF.

This clonotype was observed a handful of times. Its ends do not fully match the called genes, so a read error is possible. The chain employs TRBV2 and TRBJ2-3; D is undetermined. Germline values: CDR1 SNHLY, CDR2 FYNNEI. The CDR3 has 12 amino acids. CDR3: CASEAGTDTQYF. CDR3 in DNA: TGCGCCAGCGAGGCTGGAACAGATACGCAGTATTTT.

This clonotype was counted only a few times. The rearrangement uses TRBV29-1 and TRBJ2-4; 13 positions agree with TRBD2. The length of the CDR3 is 17 residues. The V segment lost 5 bases and the J segment 0 bases; nucleotides outside the gene matches: 7. Germline CDR1 reads SQVTM; CDR2 reads ANQGSEA. The CDR3 sequence: CSVIPGLAGLAKNIQYF. As DNA, the CDR3 is TGCAGCGTTATTCCGGGACTAGCGGGATTAGCCAAAAACATTCAGTACTTC.

As concerns this clonotype: At one end, the junction sequence differs from germline, possibly due to a read error. The rearrangement uses TRBV7-6 and TRBJ2-1; 7 bases are a match to TRBD1. The J call could be wrong; TRBJ2-5 is a better fit for the DNA end. Germline lookup yields CDR1 SGHVS and CDR2 FNYEAQ. This CDR3 contains 15 residues. CDR3 residues: CAGSPHGQAQETQYF. The CDR3 DNA is TGTGCCGGCAGCCCCCACGGACAGGCCCAAGAGACCCAGTACTTC.

The CDR3 nucleotides are TGCAGTGCTAGAGGACGTTCTGATTCACCCCTCCACTTT. The encoded protein is CSARGRSDSPLHF. This rearrangement joins TRBV20-1 to TRBJ1-6, with D unclear. The CDR3 runs 13 residues. Trimming pared 1 base from V and 8 bases from J, leaving 9 bases between. Per the germline V gene, CDR1 is DFQATT and CDR2 is SNEGSKA (reference sequence).